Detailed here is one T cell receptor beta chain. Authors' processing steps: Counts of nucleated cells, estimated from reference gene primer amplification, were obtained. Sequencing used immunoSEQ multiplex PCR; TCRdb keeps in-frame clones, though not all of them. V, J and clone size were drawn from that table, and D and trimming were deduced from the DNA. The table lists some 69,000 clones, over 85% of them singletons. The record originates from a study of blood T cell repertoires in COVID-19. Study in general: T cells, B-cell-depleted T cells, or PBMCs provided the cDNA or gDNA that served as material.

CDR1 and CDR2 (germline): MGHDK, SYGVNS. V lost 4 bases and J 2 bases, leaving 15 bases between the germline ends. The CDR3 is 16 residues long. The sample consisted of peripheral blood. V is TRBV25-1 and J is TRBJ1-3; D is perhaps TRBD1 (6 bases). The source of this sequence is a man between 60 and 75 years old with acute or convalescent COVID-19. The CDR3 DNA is TGTGCCAGCAGTGGGACCCGGACAGTGACTGGAAACACCATATATTTT. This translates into CASSGTRTVTGNTIYF.